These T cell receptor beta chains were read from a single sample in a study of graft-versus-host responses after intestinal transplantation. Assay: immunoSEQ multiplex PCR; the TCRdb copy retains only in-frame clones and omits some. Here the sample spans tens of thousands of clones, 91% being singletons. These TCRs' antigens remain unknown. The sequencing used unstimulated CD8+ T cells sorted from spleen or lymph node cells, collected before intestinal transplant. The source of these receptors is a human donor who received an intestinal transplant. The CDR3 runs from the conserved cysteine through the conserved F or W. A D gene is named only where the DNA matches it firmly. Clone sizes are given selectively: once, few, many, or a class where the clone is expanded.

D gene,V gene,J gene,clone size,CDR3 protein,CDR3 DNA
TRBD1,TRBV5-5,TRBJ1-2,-,CASSPPAGGVDYGYTF,TGTGCCAGCAGCCCGCCTGCAGGGGGCGTCGACTATGGCTACACCTTC
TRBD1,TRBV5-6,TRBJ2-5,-,CASSPTGFVETQYF,TGTGCCAGCAGCCCGACAGGGTTCGTAGAGACCCAGTACTTC
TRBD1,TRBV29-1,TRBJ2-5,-,CSVEPPGQGRETQYF,TGCAGCGTTGAACCACCGGGACAGGGGAGAGAGACCCAGTACTTC
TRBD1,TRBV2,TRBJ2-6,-,CASSYTTGTGDSGANVLTF,TGTGCCAGCAGTTATACCACCGGGACAGGGGATTCTGGGGCCAACGTCCTGACTTTC
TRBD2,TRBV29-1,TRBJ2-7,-,CSVGGGSGIRDYEQYF,TGCAGCGTTGGGGGTGGTAGCGGGATACGCGACTACGAGCAGTACTTC
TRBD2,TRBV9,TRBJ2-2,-,CASSVNSGRRNTGELFF,TGTGCCAGCAGCGTAAATAGCGGGAGACGGAACACCGGGGAGCTGTTTTTT
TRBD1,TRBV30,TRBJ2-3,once,CAWSVQGALSTDTQYF,TGTGCCTGGAGTGTACAGGGGGCCCTTTCCACAGATACGCAGTATTTT
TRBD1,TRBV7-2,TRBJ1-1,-,CASSLGPGGGTEAFF,TGTGCCAGCAGCTTAGGACCAGGGGGTGGCACTGAAGCTTTCTTT
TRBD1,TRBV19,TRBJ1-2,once,CASSPDRDYGYTF,TGTGCCAGTAGCCCGGACAGGGACTATGGCTACACCTTC
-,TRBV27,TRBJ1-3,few,CASSPAGASGNTIYF,TGTGCCAGCAGCCCAGCGGGGGCCTCTGGAAACACCATATATTTT
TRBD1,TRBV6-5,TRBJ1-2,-,CASSYQGVSYGYTF,TGTGCCAGCAGTTACCAGGGGGTTAGCTATGGCTACACCTTC
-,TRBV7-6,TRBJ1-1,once,CASSKGVYTEAFF,TGTGCCAGCAGCAAAGGGGTCTACACTGAAGCTTTCTTT
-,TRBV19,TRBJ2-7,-,CASSIAQGPTSEQYF,TGTGCCAGTAGTATCGCTCAGGGCCCTACCTCCGAGCAGTACTTC
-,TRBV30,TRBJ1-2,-,CAWSVQDRREGYTF,TGTGCCTGGAGTGTACAGGACCGTCGGGAGGGCTACACCTTC
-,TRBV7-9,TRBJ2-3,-,CASQMSTDTQYF,TGTGCCAGCCAGATGAGCACAGATACGCAGTATTTT
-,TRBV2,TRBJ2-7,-,CASSDRSYEQYF,TGTGCCAGCAGTGATAGATCCTACGAGCAGTACTTC
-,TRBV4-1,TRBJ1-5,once,CASSQAPGTNQPQHF,TGCGCCAGCAGCCAAGCTCCAGGCACCAATCAGCCCCAGCATTTT
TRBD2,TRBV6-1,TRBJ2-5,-,CASSDLAGDGETQYF,TGTGCCAGCAGTGACTTGGCGGGAGATGGCGAGACCCAGTACTTC
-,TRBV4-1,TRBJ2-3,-,CASSQDHGSNTDTQYF,TGCGCCAGCAGCCAAGACCACGGTAGCAACACAGATACGCAGTATTTT
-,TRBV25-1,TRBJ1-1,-,CASKLTDTEAFF,TGTGCCAGTAAGCTGACTGACACTGAAGCTTTCTTT
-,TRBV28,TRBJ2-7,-,CASSSPERAISYEQYF,TGTGCCAGCAGTTCCCCGGAGCGGGCGATCTCCTACGAGCAGTACTTC
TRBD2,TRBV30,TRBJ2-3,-,CAWLGGALDTQYF,TGTGCCTGGTTGGGAGGGGCCCTAGATACGCAGTATTTT
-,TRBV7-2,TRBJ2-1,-,CASSLFGGNEQFF,TGTGCCAGCAGCTTGTTTGGAGGAAATGAGCAGTTCTTC
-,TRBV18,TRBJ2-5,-,CASSPVEIAETQYF,TGTGCCAGCTCACCTGTAGAGATCGCCGAGACCCAGTACTTC
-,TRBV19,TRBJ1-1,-,CASSIAGRGNTEAFF,TGTGCCAGTAGTATAGCGGGGCGGGGTAACACTGAAGCTTTCTTT
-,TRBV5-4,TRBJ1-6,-,CASSLKGTGSYNSPLHF,TGTGCCAGCAGCTTAAAAGGGACTGGCTCCTATAATTCACCCCTCCACTTT
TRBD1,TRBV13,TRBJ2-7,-,CASSLDSGRGFYEQYF,TGTGCCAGCAGCTTAGATTCCGGCAGGGGGTTTTACGAGCAGTACTTC
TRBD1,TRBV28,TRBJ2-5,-,CASSLGDRGTQETQYF,TGTGCCAGCAGTTTGGGGGACAGGGGGACCCAAGAGACCCAGTACTTC
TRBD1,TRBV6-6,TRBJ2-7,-,CASSYSQGAIPYEQYF,TGTGCCAGCAGTTACTCCCAGGGGGCCATACCTTACGAGCAGTACTTC
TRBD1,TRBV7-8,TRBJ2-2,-,CASSFRDSYTGELFF,TGTGCCAGCAGCTTTCGGGACAGCTACACCGGGGAGCTGTTTTTT
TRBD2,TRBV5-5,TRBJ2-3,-,CASSLARRGDPDTQYF,TGTGCCAGCAGCTTGGCCAGACGGGGGGATCCAGATACGCAGTATTTT
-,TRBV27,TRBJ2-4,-,CASSFNYAAEKNIQYF,TGTGCCAGCAGTTTTAACTATGCAGCCGAAAAAAACATTCAGTACTTC
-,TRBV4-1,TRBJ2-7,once,CASSQDPRGLYEQYF,TGCGCCAGCAGCCAAGATCCGCGCGGCCTCTACGAGCAGTACTTC
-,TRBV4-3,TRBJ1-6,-,CASSQDPASGMNSPLHF,TGCGCCAGCAGCCAAGATCCGGCATCAGGGATGAATTCACCCCTCCACTTT
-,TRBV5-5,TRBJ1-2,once,CASSLSRVDTF,TGTGCCAGCAGCCTGAGCAGGGTGGACACCTTC
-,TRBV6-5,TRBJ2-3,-,CASSQSDRLIDTQYF,TGTGCCAGCAGCCAATCCGACAGGTTAATAGATACGCAGTATTTT
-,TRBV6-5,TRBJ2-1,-,CASSTDEEYNEQFF,TGTGCCAGCAGTACGGATGAGGAGTACAATGAGCAGTTCTTC
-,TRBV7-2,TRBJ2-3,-,CASTPDDRTPPDTQYF,TGTGCCAGCACCCCCGATGACAGGACCCCCCCAGATACGCAGTATTTT
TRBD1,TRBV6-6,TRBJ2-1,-,CASSLTIRDREGSSFF,TGTGCCAGCAGCCTAACGATCCGGGACAGGGAGGGTTCCAGCTTCTTC
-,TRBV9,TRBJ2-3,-,CASSARTTSTDTQYF,TGTGCCAGCAGCGCCCGGACTACCTCCACAGATACGCAGTATTTT
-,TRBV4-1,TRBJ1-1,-,CASSQEGRSNTEAFF,TGCGCCAGCAGCCAAGAGGGCAGATCGAACACTGAAGCTTTCTTT
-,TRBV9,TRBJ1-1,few,CASSPPATGNTEAFF,TGTGCCAGCAGCCCGCCCGCCACGGGGAACACTGAAGCTTTCTTT
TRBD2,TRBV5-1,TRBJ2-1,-,CASSLRTAGETYNEQFF,TGCGCCAGCAGCTTGAGGACAGCGGGAGAAACCTACAATGAGCAGTTCTTC
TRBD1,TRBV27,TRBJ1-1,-,CASSPNWTGTEAFF,TGTGCCAGCAGCCCAAATTGGACAGGCACTGAAGCTTTCTTT
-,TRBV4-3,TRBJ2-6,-,CASSQVKQGPGANVLTF,TGCGCCAGCAGCCAAGTAAAACAGGGACCTGGGGCCAACGTCCTGACTTTC
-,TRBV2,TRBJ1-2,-,CASSEAYDGYTF,TGTGCCAGCAGTGAGGCTTACGATGGCTACACCTTC
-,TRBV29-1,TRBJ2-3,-,CSVTSRGFSDTQYF,TGCAGCGTCACTTCCAGGGGATTTTCAGATACGCAGTATTTT
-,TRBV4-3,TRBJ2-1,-,CASSQEAYNEQFF,TGCGCCAGCAGCCAGGAGGCCTACAATGAGCAGTTCTTC
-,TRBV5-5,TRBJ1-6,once,CASSFGGQINSPLHF,TGTGCCAGCAGCTTCGGGGGGCAGATTAATTCACCCCTCCACTTT
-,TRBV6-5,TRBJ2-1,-,CASSLANNEQFF,TGTGCCAGCAGCCTAGCGAACAATGAGCAGTTCTTC